This T cell receptor (beta chain) was obtained from a study of T-cell memory formation after mild COVID-19. The study, taken as a whole, reports: Contracting clones localized mainly to CM and EM when CD4+ and mainly to EMRA when CD8+. Within pre-infection memory, some responding clones were found, suggesting cross-reactive memory joined. A second wave expanding day 15 to 37 was CD4+-biased; contracting clones were balanced.

Via MiXCR, TCRdb re-called the 5' RACE reads, giving one row per CDR3 protein. The repertoire holds roughly 300,000 distinct CDR3 sequences, with under 20% as singletons. Details on this clonotype: Its cognate antigen is unknown.

Germline-derived CDR1 and CDR2 are DFQATT and SNEGSKA (reference sequence). The CDR3 is 14 residues long. Sequenced input: PBMCs or a T cell subset sorted from them (not recorded which). This TCR came from a man aged 18 to 29 who had mild COVID-19 (a few samples of this study predate the infection). Cell type and time point are not known. The genes are TRBV20-1 and TRBJ2-3, with D possibly being TRBD1 (6 bases). In DNA, the CDR3 is TGCAGCGCCGACAGGATAATGACCACAGATACGCAGTATTTT. Protein product: CSADRIMTTDTQYF.